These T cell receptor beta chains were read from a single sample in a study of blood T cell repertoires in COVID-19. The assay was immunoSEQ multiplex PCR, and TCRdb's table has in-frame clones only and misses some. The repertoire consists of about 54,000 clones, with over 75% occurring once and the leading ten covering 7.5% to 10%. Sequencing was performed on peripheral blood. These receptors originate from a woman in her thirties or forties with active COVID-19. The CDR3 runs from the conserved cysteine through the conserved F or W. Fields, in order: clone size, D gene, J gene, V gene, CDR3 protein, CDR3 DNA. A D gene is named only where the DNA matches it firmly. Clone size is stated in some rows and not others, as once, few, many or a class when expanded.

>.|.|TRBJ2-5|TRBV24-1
CATSDLRFPGQHQQETQYF
TGTGCCACCAGTGATTTACGGTTCCCCGGACAGCACCAGCAAGAGACCCAGTACTTC
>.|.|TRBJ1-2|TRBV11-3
CASSSGQINYGYTF
TGTGCCAGCAGCTCCGGACAGATTAACTATGGCTACACCTTC
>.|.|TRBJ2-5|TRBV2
CASFFRETQYF
TGTGCCAGCTTTTTTCGTGAGACCCAGTACTTC
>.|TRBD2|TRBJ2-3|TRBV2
CASSAAGLTDTQYF
TGTGCCAGCAGTGCAGCGGGGCTCACAGATACGCAGTATTTT
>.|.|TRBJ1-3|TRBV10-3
CAISVGGPSGNTIYF
TGTGCCATCAGTGTTGGAGGGCCCTCTGGGAACACCATATATTTT
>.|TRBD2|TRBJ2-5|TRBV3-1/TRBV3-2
CASSRLAGAQETQYF
TGTGCCAGCAGCCGGCTAGCGGGGGCCCAAGAGACCCAGTACTTC
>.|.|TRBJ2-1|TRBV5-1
CASSLGQNSYNEQFF
TGCGCCAGCAGCCTTGGACAGAACTCCTACAATGAGCAGTTCTTC
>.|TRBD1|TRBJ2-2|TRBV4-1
CASSQESPRTGNTGELFF
TGCGCCAGCAGCCAAGAATCTCCTCGGACAGGGAACACCGGGGAGCTGTTTTTT
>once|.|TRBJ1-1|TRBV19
CASSNQVSEAFF
TGTGCCAGTAGTAATCAGGTGTCTGAAGCTTTCTTT
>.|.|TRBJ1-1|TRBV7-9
CASSFLRQTPEAFF
TGTGCCAGCAGCTTTCTGAGACAGACGCCTGAAGCTTTCTTT
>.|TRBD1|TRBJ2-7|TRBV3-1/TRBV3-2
CASSHGDSGFEQYF
TGTGCCAGCAGCCACGGGGACAGTGGATTCGAGCAGTACTTC
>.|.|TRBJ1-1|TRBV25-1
CASSSNSNTEAFF
TGTGCCAGCTCTTCAAACAGCAACACTGAAGCTTTCTTT
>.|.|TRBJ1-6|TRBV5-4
CASSLGGSSDSPLHF
TGTGCCAGCAGCTTAGGGGGAAGCAGTGATTCACCCCTCCACTTT
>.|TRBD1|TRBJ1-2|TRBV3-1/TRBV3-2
CASSFLGQGNYGYTF
TGTGCCAGCAGCTTCCTTGGACAGGGTAACTATGGCTACACCTTC
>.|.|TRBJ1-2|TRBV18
CASSLQKSNYGYTF
TGTGCCAGCTCATTACAGAAATCTAACTATGGCTACACCTTC
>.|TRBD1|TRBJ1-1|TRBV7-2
CASSPSGGRTEAFF
TGTGCCAGCAGCCCGTCAGGGGGGAGGACTGAAGCTTTCTTT
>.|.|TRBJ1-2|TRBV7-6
CASSLTSPGDLYGYTF
TGTGCCAGCAGCTTAACCTCTCCAGGGGATCTCTATGGCTACACCTTC
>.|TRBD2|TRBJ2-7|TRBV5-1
CASSLGVGEGTRTYEQYF
TGCGCCAGCAGCTTGGGTGTGGGGGAGGGGACGCGCACCTACGAGCAGTACTTC
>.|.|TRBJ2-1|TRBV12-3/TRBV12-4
CASSFITGSEQFF
TGTGCCAGCAGTTTCATCACAGGATCTGAGCAGTTCTTC
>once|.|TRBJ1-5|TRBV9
CASSADSDNQPQHF
TGTGCCAGCAGCGCTGACTCGGACAATCAGCCCCAGCATTTT
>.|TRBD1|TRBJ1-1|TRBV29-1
CSVGTGGANTEAFF
TGCAGCGTTGGGACAGGGGGCGCGAACACTGAAGCTTTCTTT
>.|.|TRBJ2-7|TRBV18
CASSPDGIPYEQYF
TGTGCCAGCTCACCAGACGGGATCCCCTACGAGCAGTACTTC
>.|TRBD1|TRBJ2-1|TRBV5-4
CASSLVDRYNEQFF
TGTGCCAGCAGCTTGGTGGACAGGTACAATGAGCAGTTCTTC
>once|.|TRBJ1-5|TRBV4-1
CASSQAREISNQPQHF
TGCGCCAGCAGCCAAGCACGGGAAATTAGCAATCAGCCCCAGCATTTT
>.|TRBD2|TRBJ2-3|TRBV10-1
CASSETSGRSTDTQYF
TGCGCCAGCAGTGAAACTAGCGGGAGGAGTACAGATACGCAGTATTTT
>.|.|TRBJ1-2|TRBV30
CAWSVRVSGDFGYTF
TGTGCCTGGAGTGTACGGGTATCCGGGGACTTTGGCTACACCTTC
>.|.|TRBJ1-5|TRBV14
CASSKGGGAQHF
TGTGCCAGCAGCAAGGGGGGGGGAGCCCAGCATTTT
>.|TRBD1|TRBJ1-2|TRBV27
CASSRRTGDGGYTF
TGTGCCAGCAGTCGCCGGACAGGCGACGGTGGCTACACCTTC
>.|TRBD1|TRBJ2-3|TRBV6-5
CASRGRGPTDTQYF
TGTGCCAGCAGGGGCAGGGGGCCCACAGATACGCAGTATTTT
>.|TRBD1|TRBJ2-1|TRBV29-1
CSVEATGGNEQFF
TGCAGCGTTGAAGCGACAGGGGGGAATGAGCAGTTCTTC
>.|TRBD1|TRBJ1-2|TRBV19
CASSTLGQGANSYGYTF
TGTGCCAGTAGTACCCTAGGACAGGGGGCAAATTCCTATGGCTACACCTTC
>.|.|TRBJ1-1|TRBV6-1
CASSEVNPVRPLVANTEAFF
TGTGCCAGCAGTGAGGTGAACCCCGTCAGGCCCCTCGTCGCGAACACTGAAGCTTTCTTT
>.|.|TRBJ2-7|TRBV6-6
CASSVRGSGQYF
TGTGCCAGCAGTGTTAGGGGGTCGGGGCAGTACTTC
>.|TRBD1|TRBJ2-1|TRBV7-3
CASSLTNRGTYNEQFF
TGTGCCAGCAGCTTAACTAACAGGGGGACCTACAATGAGCAGTTCTTC
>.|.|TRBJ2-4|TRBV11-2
CASSFNGGNIQYF
TGTGCCAGCAGCTTTAACGGGGGAAACATTCAGTACTTC
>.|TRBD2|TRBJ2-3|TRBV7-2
CASSLGLAGDTQYF
TGTGCCAGCAGCTTAGGGCTAGCGGGCGATACGCAGTATTTT
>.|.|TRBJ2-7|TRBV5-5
CASSRAGAREQYF
TGTGCCAGCAGCCGCGCGGGGGCGCGCGAGCAGTACTTC